Listed below are T cell receptor beta chains from one sample, sequenced in a study of Graves' ophthalmopathy and Graves' hyperthyroidism. In TCRdb, the multiplex PCR reads were re-called with MiXCR into one record per CDR3 protein. The sample holds 500,000 to 700,000 distinct CDR3 sequences, about 35% seen once. Sequences were obtained from peripheral blood or thyroid tissue (not recorded which). Receptors were obtained from an adult man with Graves' hyperthyroidism. CDR3s include the opening cysteine and the closing phenylalanine or tryptophan. The D gene is left open where the match is weak. Size tells how often a clone was seen (once, few, many) or the class of an expanded clone, and some rows leave it out.

V gene	clone size	D gene	J gene	CDR3 protein	CDR3 DNA
TRBV15	.	.	TRBJ1-2	CATSSLVRGLDYTF	TGTGCCACCAGCAGTTTAGTCCGGGGGCTGGACTACACCTTC
TRBV27	few	TRBD1	TRBJ2-7	CASGRDRVYEQYF	TGTGCCAGCGGCCGGGACAGGGTCTACGAGCAGTACTTC
TRBV24-1	.	.	TRBJ2-5	CATSDAGSQETQYF	TGTGCCACCAGCGACGCAGGGAGCCAAGAGACCCAGTACTTC
TRBV7-9	.	TRBD2	TRBJ2-5	CASSEAWASGRQETQYF	TGTGCCAGCAGTGAAGCTTGGGCTAGCGGGAGACAAGAGACCCAGTACTTC
TRBV25-1	.	.	TRBJ2-7	CASSLPGGLYEQYF	TGTGCCAGCAGTTTACCCGGGGGGCTCTACGAGCAGTACTTC
TRBV9	.	TRBD2	TRBJ2-3	CASSERGLALDTQYF	TGTGCCAGCAGCGAGCGGGGTTTGGCCTTGGATACGCAGTATTTT
TRBV19	.	.	TRBJ2-7	CASSTTRQGTYEQYF	TGTGCCAGTAGCACGACTAGACAGGGAACCTACGAGCAGTACTTC
TRBV29-1	many	TRBD1	TRBJ1-2	CSTDRDGYTF	TGCAGCACCGACAGGGATGGCTACACCTTC
TRBV6-5	.	.	TRBJ1-1	CASSYSGWGNTEAFF	TGTGCCAGCAGTTACTCGGGATGGGGGAACACTGAAGCTTTCTTT
TRBV6-6	few	.	TRBJ1-5	CASGWSTYNQPQHF	TGTGCCAGCGGTTGGTCAACCTACAATCAGCCCCAGCATTTT
TRBV10-2	few	.	TRBJ2-2	CASSNSYTGELFF	TGCGCCAGCAGTAACTCCTACACCGGGGAGCTGTTTTTT